This is a list of T cell receptor beta chains from one sample in a study of cytomegalovirus exposure and HLA in healthy donors. Using immunoSEQ multiplex PCR, the repertoire was profiled, and TCRdb retains in-frame clones only, with some absent. The table lists more than 200,000 clones, more than 75% of them singletons. Material: PBMCs. The receptors were sampled from a human donor in good health. Both conserved end residues are trimmed from each CDR3.

V gene,J gene,CDR3 protein
TRBV27,TRBJ2-1,ATRRRGSVRSYNEQF
TRBV29-1,TRBJ2-2,SASGGTGELF
TRBV30,TRBJ2-3,AWSDLAGSTDTQY
TRBV10-1,TRBJ2-3,ASSEYSASTDTQY
TRBV30,TRBJ2-7,AWKGEGPSEQY
TRBV13,TRBJ2-7,ASSTSRQGGNEQY
TRBV2,TRBJ2-5,ASSLGSGGQETQY
TRBV19,TRBJ2-7,ASSTDRGMNEQY
TRBV2,TRBJ1-1,ASSERAILAF
TRBV28,TRBJ2-7,ASSLWLGSQTGSYEQY
TRBV2,TRBJ2-1,ASSDSWGAGASSYNEQF
TRBV2,TRBJ1-1,ASSPPPGGTEAF
TRBV6-5,TRBJ2-5,ASCAVGEKQETQY
TRBV7-9,TRBJ2-3,ASSLPTGSSTDTQY
TRBV21-1,TRBJ2-1,ASSKAGTLHEQF
TRBV14,TRBJ2-1,ASSQDTYNEQF
TRBV2,TRBJ2-3,ASRYTDTQY
TRBV29-1,TRBJ1-2,SVEVSNYGYT
TRBV18,TRBJ2-2,ASSPSLGLAGAGELF
TRBV2,TRBJ2-5,ASRGQGQETQY
TRBV5-1,TRBJ2-1,ASSKGTSGSNEQF
TRBV5-1,TRBJ2-5,ASSRDMGQETQY
TRBV7-9,TRBJ2-1,ASSLATSADEQF
TRBV5-1,TRBJ1-2,ASSGTGEPNDGYT
TRBV19,TRBJ2-5,ASSPRGAGLAGLQVRETQY
TRBV7-2,TRBJ2-1,ASSLALGAGGLF
TRBV6-1,TRBJ2-7,ASSERGQGDEQY
TRBV28,TRBJ1-1,ASRGTRQGIINTEAF
TRBV7-9,TRBJ1-1,ASSFDTPNTEAF
TRBV7-6,TRBJ2-7,ASTILPGAESSEQY
TRBV7-9,TRBJ2-5,ASSHAFRGETQY
TRBV7-9,TRBJ2-6,SSSPSGEFSGANVLT
TRBV2,TRBJ2-7,ASSNSGQGDYEQY
TRBV28,TRBJ2-1,ASSTQGYGYNEQF
TRBV19,TRBJ2-5,ASSPIGLAESRETQY
TRBV7-2,TRBJ2-7,ASSSTGGREQY
TRBV5-1,TRBJ1-3,ASSLSLLSGNTIY